Sequencing of this TCR beta chain was carried out in a study of technical replicates of blood from a few donors (dated by TCRdb to the late 2010s). Based on the germline V gene, the CDR1 and CDR2 sequences are SGHDT and YYEEEE. V is clipped by 4 bases and J by 3 bases, and the sequence between their germline boundaries is 13 bases long. There are 14 amino acids in the CDR3, from cysteine to phenylalanine inclusive. CDR3 DNA is the only sequence kept; it has 42 bases, read in frame from the first base. Comment on this clone: Its antigen specificity is not known. Base quality data are lacking; no much larger clone is found one base away.

The library was generated by the immunoSEQ multiplex PCR assay. This is the immuneACCESS table as TCRdb keeps it, with only in-frame sequences that have V and J called. A part of the clones is gone; compared with another copy, unresolved V genes explain less than half, and the rest is unexplained. The sample profile shows 10,000 to 15,000 clones; about 95% of them were found once. The ten biggest clones cover roughly 6.7% of the sample. Sequenced: PBMCs. This receptor chain uses TRBV5-6 and TRBJ1-2; the best D guess is TRBD1, with 6 bases matching. This clonotype was obtained from a human donor in good health. The base sequence is TGTGCCAGCAGCGAATTACAGGGATACTATGGCTACACCTTC. Protein translation: CASSELQGYYGYTF.